A single TCR beta chain is shown here with its context. In the PCR, 60 Vbeta and 13 Jbeta primers were used. The assay was immunoSEQ multiplex PCR, and TCRdb's table has in-frame clones only and misses some. Among under 150,000 clones listed, roughly 84% were seen once. From germline, CDR1 is SGHAT and CDR2 FQNNGV. The CDR3 totals 16 residues. Trimming took 1 base from V and 7 from J; bases not matched to a gene: 9. The sample originates from a study of cytomegalovirus exposure and HLA in healthy donors. The chain joins TRBV11-2 to TRBJ2-1; 8 bases align to TRBD2. This TCR was sampled from a girl aged 2 to 9 in good health and CMV-seronegative. Sequencing used PBMCs. The CDR3 protein is CASSLVAGGFMNEQFF. CDR3 coding DNA: TGTGCCAGCAGCTTAGTGGCGGGAGGATTCATGAATGAGCAGTTCTTC.